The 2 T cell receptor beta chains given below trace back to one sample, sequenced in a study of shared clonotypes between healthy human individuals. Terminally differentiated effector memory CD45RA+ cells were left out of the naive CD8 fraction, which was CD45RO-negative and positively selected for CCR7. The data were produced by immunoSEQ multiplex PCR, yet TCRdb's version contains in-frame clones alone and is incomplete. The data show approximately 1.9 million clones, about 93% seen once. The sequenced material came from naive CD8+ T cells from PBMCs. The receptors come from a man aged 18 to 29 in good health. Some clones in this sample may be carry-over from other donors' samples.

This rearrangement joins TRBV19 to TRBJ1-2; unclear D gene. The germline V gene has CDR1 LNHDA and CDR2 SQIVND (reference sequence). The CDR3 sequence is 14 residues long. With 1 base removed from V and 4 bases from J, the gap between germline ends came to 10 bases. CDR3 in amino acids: CASSIAAGSYGYTF. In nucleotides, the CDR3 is TGTGCCAGTAGTATAGCGGCAGGAAGCTATGGCTACACCTTC. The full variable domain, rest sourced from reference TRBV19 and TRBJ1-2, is DGGITQSPKYLFRKEGQNVTLSCEQNLNHDAMYWYRQDPGQGLRLIYYSQIVNDFQKGDIAEGYSVSREKKESFPLTVTSAQKNPTAFYLCASSIAAGSYGYTFGSGTRLTVV.

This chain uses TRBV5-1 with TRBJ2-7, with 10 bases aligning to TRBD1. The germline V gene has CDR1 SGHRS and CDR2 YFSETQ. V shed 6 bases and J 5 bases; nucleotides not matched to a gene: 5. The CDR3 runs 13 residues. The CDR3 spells CASNRQGADEQYF. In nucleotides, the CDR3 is TGCGCCAGCAACAGACAGGGGGCGGACGAGCAGTACTTC.